This is a list of T cell receptor beta chains from one sample in a study of cytomegalovirus exposure and HLA in healthy donors. Only in-frame clones appear in the TCRdb table, and some are missing; sequencing was by immunoSEQ multiplex PCR. Reported are fewer than 45,000 clones; the ten largest clones contain 1.8%. Input material: PBMCs. The receptors here all came from a woman between 25 and 40 years old in good health and CMV-seronegative. Each CDR3 is given with its conserved first and last residue. D genes are given only for firm matches.

J gene: TRBJ2-7
D gene: TRBD2
V gene: TRBV30
CDR3 protein: CAWRLSNEREVPYEQYF
CDR3 DNA: TGTGCCTGGAGACTCTCCAATGAGCGGGAGGTCCCCTACGAGCAGTACTTC

J gene: TRBJ2-1
D gene: -
V gene: TRBV29-1
CDR3 protein: CSAEMDGGEQFF
CDR3 DNA: TGCAGCGCCGAAATGGACGGGGGTGAGCAGTTCTTC

J gene: TRBJ2-3
D gene: TRBD2
V gene: TRBV2
CDR3 protein: CASSDISGSRNTQYF
CDR3 DNA: TGTGCCAGCAGTGACATTAGCGGGAGCAGAAATACGCAGTATTTT

J gene: TRBJ2-2
D gene: TRBD1
V gene: TRBV28
CDR3 protein: CASSRQGRGELFF
CDR3 DNA: TGTGCCAGCAGTCGACAGGGTAGAGGGGAGCTGTTTTTT

J gene: TRBJ2-2
D gene: -
V gene: TRBV30
CDR3 protein: CAWSGGRTNTGELFF
CDR3 DNA: TGTGCCTGGAGTGGAGGACGGACAAACACCGGGGAGCTGTTTTTT

J gene: TRBJ1-1
D gene: -
V gene: TRBV9
CDR3 protein: CASSVGQLNTEAFF
CDR3 DNA: TGTGCCAGCAGCGTAGGACAGTTAAACACTGAAGCTTTCTTT

J gene: TRBJ2-2
D gene: TRBD1
V gene: TRBV6-4
CDR3 protein: CASSESPYDRGSNTGELFF
CDR3 DNA: TGTGCCAGCAGTGAGTCCCCCTACGACAGGGGTTCGAACACCGGGGAGCTGTTTTTT

J gene: TRBJ2-7
D gene: TRBD2
V gene: TRBV7-2
CDR3 protein: CASSLSWTGTSGYEQYF
CDR3 DNA: TGTGCCAGCAGCTTATCATGGACCGGGACTAGCGGTTACGAGCAGTACTTC

J gene: TRBJ1-2
D gene: TRBD1
V gene: TRBV27
CDR3 protein: CASSRDRISGYTF
CDR3 DNA: TGTGCCAGCAGTAGGGACAGAATAAGTGGCTACACCTTC

J gene: TRBJ1-5
D gene: -
V gene: TRBV27
CDR3 protein: CASSSHDQPQHF
CDR3 DNA: TGTGCCAGCAGTTCACATGATCAGCCCCAGCATTTT

J gene: TRBJ2-5
D gene: -
V gene: TRBV5-1
CDR3 protein: CASSLNSLGYRGPENQYF
CDR3 DNA: TGCGCCAGCAGCTTAAACTCTTTGGGTTATCGAGGGCCGGAGAACCAGTACTTC

J gene: TRBJ1-1
D gene: TRBD1
V gene: TRBV7-2
CDR3 protein: CASSSTGGIDTEAFF
CDR3 DNA: TGTGCCAGCAGCTCCACAGGGGGAATCGACACTGAAGCTTTCTTT

J gene: TRBJ2-3
D gene: -
V gene: TRBV4-1
CDR3 protein: CASSPEGGISVDTQYF
CDR3 DNA: TGCGCCAGCAGCCCAGAGGGGGGAATCTCTGTAGATACGCAGTATTTT

J gene: TRBJ2-7
D gene: -
V gene: TRBV6-5
CDR3 protein: CASRKGPGQLYEQYF
CDR3 DNA: TGTGCCAGCAGAAAAGGACCCGGACAGCTCTACGAGCAGTACTTC

J gene: TRBJ1-1
D gene: -
V gene: TRBV27
CDR3 protein: CASSYGSPDRNTEAFF
CDR3 DNA: TGTGCCAGCAGTTATGGGTCACCCGACAGGAACACTGAAGCTTTCTTT

J gene: TRBJ2-1
D gene: TRBD2
V gene: TRBV30
CDR3 protein: CAGTAGVHEQFF
CDR3 DNA: TGTGCCGGAACAGCGGGAGTCCATGAGCAGTTCTTC

J gene: TRBJ1-2
D gene: -
V gene: TRBV7-2
CDR3 protein: CASSSQGPLNYGYTF
CDR3 DNA: TGTGCCAGCAGTTCACAGGGACCCCTGAACTATGGCTACACCTTC

J gene: TRBJ2-7
D gene: TRBD2
V gene: TRBV19
CDR3 protein: CASSPFGTSGSRQYF
CDR3 DNA: TGTGCCAGTAGTCCCTTCGGGACTAGCGGTTCACGGCAGTACTTC

J gene: TRBJ2-3
D gene: TRBD1
V gene: TRBV4-1
CDR3 protein: CASSQDIVGTGLNTQYF
CDR3 DNA: TGCGCCAGCAGCCAAGATATCGTAGGGACAGGGTTAAATACGCAGTATTTT

J gene: TRBJ2-5
D gene: TRBD1
V gene: TRBV7-9
CDR3 protein: CASSDMTGQETQYF
CDR3 DNA: TGTGCCAGCAGCGATATGACAGGGCAAGAGACCCAGTACTTC

J gene: TRBJ1-2
D gene: -
V gene: TRBV5-8
CDR3 protein: CASRPNGERYGYTF
CDR3 DNA: TGTGCCAGCAGACCGAACGGGGAGAGGTATGGCTACACCTTC

J gene: TRBJ1-3
D gene: TRBD1
V gene: TRBV7-9
CDR3 protein: CASSAGTAGNTIYF
CDR3 DNA: TGTGCCAGCAGCGCGGGGACAGCTGGAAACACCATATATTTT

J gene: TRBJ2-1
D gene: -
V gene: TRBV18
CDR3 protein: CASSLPGGRSDNEQFF
CDR3 DNA: TGTGCCAGCTCACTTCCTGGGGGGAGGTCTGACAATGAGCAGTTCTTC

J gene: TRBJ2-7
D gene: TRBD1
V gene: TRBV28
CDR3 protein: CASSRDRVKYF
CDR3 DNA: TGTGCCAGCAGTCGCGACAGGGTAAAGTACTTC

J gene: TRBJ2-7
D gene: -
V gene: TRBV28
CDR3 protein: CASRRGPYEQYF
CDR3 DNA: TGTGCCAGCAGGCGGGGGCCCTACGAGCAGTACTTC

J gene: TRBJ1-2
D gene: -
V gene: TRBV30
CDR3 protein: CAWSTQGANYGYTF
CDR3 DNA: TGTGCCTGGAGCACACAGGGCGCTAACTATGGCTACACCTTC

J gene: TRBJ2-5
D gene: TRBD1
V gene: TRBV6-1
CDR3 protein: CASSAYDRGRGETQYF
CDR3 DNA: TGTGCCAGCAGTGCCTACGACAGGGGGCGAGGCGAGACCCAGTACTTC

J gene: TRBJ2-3
D gene: TRBD2
V gene: TRBV28
CDR3 protein: CASTREGMGTDTQYF
CDR3 DNA: TGTGCCAGCACCAGGGAGGGGATGGGCACAGATACGCAGTATTTT

J gene: TRBJ2-3
D gene: -
V gene: TRBV13
CDR3 protein: CASSFSVGGGTDTQYF
CDR3 DNA: TGTGCCAGCAGCTTTAGCGTGGGTGGAGGCACAGATACGCAGTATTTT

J gene: TRBJ2-5
D gene: TRBD2
V gene: TRBV5-1
CDR3 protein: CASTPDSGRAGETQYF
CDR3 DNA: TGCGCCAGCACTCCCGATAGCGGGAGGGCCGGTGAGACCCAGTACTTC

J gene: TRBJ1-3
D gene: TRBD1
V gene: TRBV6-6
CDR3 protein: CASSPGDRLSGNTIYF
CDR3 DNA: TGTGCCAGCAGTCCCGGGGACAGGCTCTCTGGAAACACCATATATTTT

J gene: TRBJ1-4
D gene: TRBD1
V gene: TRBV9
CDR3 protein: CASSARQGGDEKLFF
CDR3 DNA: TGTGCCAGCAGCGCCCGACAGGGGGGCGATGAAAAACTGTTTTTT

J gene: TRBJ2-3
D gene: TRBD2
V gene: TRBV9
CDR3 protein: CASSVGLASTDTQYF
CDR3 DNA: TGTGCCAGCAGCGTAGGACTAGCCAGCACAGATACGCAGTATTTT

J gene: TRBJ1-2
D gene: TRBD1
V gene: TRBV19
CDR3 protein: CATGTAGGIALGNYGYTF
CDR3 DNA: TGTGCCACGGGGACAGCTGGCGGAATAGCCCTCGGTAACTATGGCTACACCTTC

J gene: TRBJ1-1
D gene: -
V gene: TRBV19
CDR3 protein: CASSIGRSTGEAFF
CDR3 DNA: TGTGCCAGTAGTATAGGCAGGTCTACTGGTGAAGCTTTCTTT

J gene: TRBJ1-1
D gene: TRBD1
V gene: TRBV4-2
CDR3 protein: CASSQGGTGPNTEAFF
CDR3 DNA: TGTGCCAGCAGCCAAGGGGGGACAGGACCGAACACTGAAGCTTTCTTT

J gene: TRBJ2-7
D gene: TRBD1
V gene: TRBV6-6
CDR3 protein: CASRQGQASYEQYF
CDR3 DNA: TGTGCCAGCAGACAAGGACAGGCCAGCTACGAGCAGTACTTC

J gene: TRBJ1-3
D gene: -
V gene: TRBV18
CDR3 protein: CASSPDRNSGNTIYF
CDR3 DNA: TGTGCCAGCTCACCAGACAGGAACTCTGGAAACACCATATATTTT

J gene: TRBJ2-3
D gene: -
V gene: TRBV15
CDR3 protein: CATSRDVANTQYF
CDR3 DNA: TGTGCCACCAGCAGAGATGTGGCAAATACGCAGTATTTT

J gene: TRBJ1-1
D gene: TRBD1
V gene: TRBV6-5
CDR3 protein: CASRFDRGSGTEAFF
CDR3 DNA: TGTGCCAGCAGGTTCGACAGGGGGTCGGGCACTGAAGCTTTCTTT

J gene: TRBJ2-1
D gene: TRBD2
V gene: TRBV5-1
CDR3 protein: CASSLGAGVPLNEQFF
CDR3 DNA: TGCGCCAGCAGCTTGGGTGCGGGAGTCCCCCTCAATGAGCAGTTCTTC

J gene: TRBJ1-3
D gene: -
V gene: TRBV7-2
CDR3 protein: CASSLGGPRRGNTIYF
CDR3 DNA: TGTGCCAGCAGCTTAGGGGGGCCTCGCCGGGGAAACACCATATATTTT

J gene: TRBJ2-1
D gene: -
V gene: TRBV29-1
CDR3 protein: CSVGGLGVEQFF
CDR3 DNA: TGCAGCGTTGGGGGTTTAGGGGTTGAGCAGTTCTTC

J gene: TRBJ2-7
D gene: -
V gene: TRBV9
CDR3 protein: CASSLSGNYEQYF
CDR3 DNA: TGTGCCAGCAGCCTTAGCGGCAACTACGAGCAGTACTTC